The T cell receptor beta chain described here comes from a study of CD8+ T cells in alopecia areata. V lost 2 bases and J lost 4; bases outside the gene matches: 5. This CDR3 region has 15 residues. Germline V CDR1 and CDR2: MGHRA, YSYEKL. Extracted RNA was reverse transcribed, and the resulting cDNA served as sequencing template. The repertoire was sequenced with immunoSEQ multiplex PCR; TCRdb's copy has only in-frame clones and lacks some. The sample gives 90,000 to 150,000 clones, approximately 60% of which show up once; 2.8% is in the top ten. V and J are TRBV4-1 and TRBJ2-4, with 7 bases lining up with TRBD1. The source material was CD4+ T cells sorted from blood. This receptor was taken from a human donor in good health. The CDR3 loop is CASSQTGTAKNIQYF. The CDR3 DNA reads as TGCGCCAGCAGCCAAACGGGGACAGCGAAAAACATTCAGTACTTC.